This is a list of T cell receptor beta chains from one sample in a study of lymphopenia after photon versus proton radiotherapy. The table came from immunoSEQ multiplex PCR; TCRdb's copy has only in-frame clones and leaves some out. The sample has roughly 32,000 clones; around 94% are singletons. The material sequenced was peripheral blood, taken from a patient treated with photon-based radiotherapy. Receptors were obtained from a woman between 50 and 59 years old with cholangiocarcinoma. Both conserved end residues are part of each CDR3.

TRBV10-1	TRBJ1-3	CASSESPSGNTIYF
TRBV9	TRBJ2-5	CASSVAGVLQETQYF
TRBV4-3	TRBJ2-3	CASSLDNPPYTQYF
TRBV11-3	TRBJ2-7	CASSLKFCTGDRVCHEQYF
TRBV27	TRBJ2-3	CASSLRGRTDTQYF
TRBV18	TRBJ2-1	CASSPPRTGNEQFF
TRBV7-2	TRBJ2-6	CASSLSRRGVLTF
TRBV27	TRBJ2-1	CASRTGQVDNEQFF
TRBV25-1	TRBJ1-1	CASSAARVGTEAFF
TRBV18	TRBJ1-6	CASSPARTGTNSPLHF
TRBV2	TRBJ1-5	CASSGDLQPQHF
TRBV7-2	TRBJ1-5	CASSQRGGRELNQPQHF
TRBV6-5	TRBJ1-6	CASSYGGQYNSPLHF
TRBV7-6	TRBJ1-2	CASSPLQGRYGYTF
TRBV19	TRBJ1-5	CARSRRVYSNQPQHF
TRBV6-6	TRBJ1-5	CASAPFGVRNQPQHF
TRBV5-1	TRBJ2-7	CASSLDLDRGPYEQYF